Each of the 12 T cell receptor beta chains below was sequenced from the same sample in a study of OX40 agonist ivuxolimab in advanced cancers. Measured with immunoSEQ multiplex PCR; TCRdb has only the in-frame clones, and not every one. This repertoire shows around 49,000 clones, approximately 87% found once; its top ten account for 10%. The starting material was CD4+ or CD8+ T cells sorted from blood, obtained in a trial of the OX40 agonist ivuxolimab. These receptors were obtained from an adult with an advanced solid tumor such as melanoma, head and neck, liver or kidney cancer.

This chain's CDR3 is CASSWDRAGGELFF. In DNA form, the CDR3 reads TGTGCCAGCAGTTGGGACAGGGCGGGCGGGGAGCTGTTTTTT. J is TRBJ2-2 and V is TRBV6-5; 9 bases agree with TRBD1. The germline CDR1 and CDR2 sequences are MNHEY and SVGAGI. The V segment lost 4 bases and the J segment 7 bases; nucleotides outside the gene matches: 4. The CDR3 loop spans 14 amino acids.

The rearrangement links TRBV6-1 to TRBJ2-7; the D is unclear. The CDR3 is made up of 13 amino acids. Germline CDR1 MNHNS, CDR2 SASEGT. V shed 2 bases and J shed 2 bases, with 7 bases lying between them. As DNA, the CDR3 is TGTGCCAGCAGTGAAAAAGGCCCCTACGAGCAGTACTTC. Translated: CASSEKGPYEQYF.

The genes are TRBV19 and TRBJ1-2; 7 bases are shared with TRBD1. V lost 5 bases and J lost 6; bases outside the gene matches: 15. This CDR3 contains 16 residues. The germline CDR1 and CDR2 sequences are LNHDA and SQIVND (reference sequence). The CDR3 reads CASSAHPSGTENGYTF. DNA of the CDR3: TGTGCCAGTAGTGCCCACCCCTCTGGGACAGAAAATGGCTACACCTTC.

This chain links TRBV6-5 with TRBJ1-5, with 9 bases lining up with TRBD1. In germline, CDR1 is MNHEY, CDR2 SVGAGI. There are 14 residues in the CDR3. J was trimmed by 4 bases and V by 3 bases; bases with no gene match: 1. CDR3 DNA: TGTGCCAGCAGTTATGGGACAGGGAATCAGCCCCAGCATTTT. The encoded protein is CASSYGTGNQPQHF.

This sequence joins TRBV11-2 and TRBJ1-1; possibly TRBD1 for D (5 bases). V was clipped by 0 bases and J by 2 bases, with 13 bases between them. The CDR3 sequence is 16 residues long. CDR1 and CDR2 from the germline V gene are SGHAT and FQNNGV. In DNA form, the CDR3 reads TGTGCCAGCAGCTTAGATGGGCGAGGGGCAAACACTGAAGCTTTCTTT. Translated, it gives CASSLDGRGANTEAFF.

This sequence joins TRBV4-2 and TRBJ2-1, with D perhaps assigned TRBD1 or TRBD2 (5 bases each). V was cut by 5 bases and J by 12 bases, with 11 bases left in between. CDR1 and CDR2 from the germline V gene are LGHNA and YNFKEQ. The CDR3 is 11 residues long. For the CDR3, the DNA is TGTGCCAGCAGCTACCTAGGGACGCAGTTCTTC. It specifies CASSYLGTQFF.

The chain recombines TRBV14 with TRBJ1-3; D is unclear. V was shortened by 1 base and J by 0 bases, with 10 bases between the two germline ends. The germline CDR1 and CDR2 sequences are SGHDN and FVKESK. The CDR3 sequence is 16 residues long. In DNA, the CDR3 is TGTGCCAGCAGCCAAGGACCAGGACCCTCTGGAAACACCATATATTTT. This gives the protein CASSQGPGPSGNTIYF.

This clone was counted a single time. V and J are TRBV5-4 and TRBJ2-1; 9 nucleotides align to TRBD2. The CDR3 loop spans 14 amino acids. From germline, CDR1 is SGHNT and CDR2 YYREEE (reference sequence). J lost 5 bases, V lost 0 bases, and 0 bases had no gene match. The CDR3 spells CASSLASGNNEQFF. The CDR3 DNA sequence: TGTGCCAGCAGCTTGGCTAGCGGGAACAATGAGCAGTTCTTC.

The chain carries TRBV27 and TRBJ2-7, with a weak D call TRBD2 (6 bases). The CDR3 loop spans 15 amino acids. V was clipped by 8 bases and J by 4 bases, with 21 bases between them. From germline, CDR1 is MNHEY and CDR2 SMNVEV (reference sequence). The CDR3 region is CASGGAGPLIYEQYF. CDR3 sequence (DNA): TGTGCCAGCGGAGGGGCGGGTCCCCTGATTTACGAGCAGTACTTC.

The chain recombines TRBV27 with TRBJ1-2; 9 nucleotides line up with TRBD1. The J segment lost 10 bases and the V segment lost 3 bases, leaving 6 bases of the junction unmatched. In germline, CDR1 is MNHEY, CDR2 SMNVEV (reference sequence). The CDR3 runs 13 residues. CDR3 DNA sequence: TGTGCCAGCAGTTTGGGGACAGGGACTGTCTACACCTTC. It specifies CASSLGTGTVYTF.

The genes are TRBV4-1 and TRBJ1-1; D ambiguous. Trimming removed 3 bases at V and 7 bases at J, with 15 bases between. The V gene's germline CDR1 is MGHRA and CDR2 YSYEKL. This CDR3 region has 14 residues. The CDR3: CASSQALAVSEAFF. The CDR3 DNA reads TGCGCCAGCAGCCAGGCTTTGGCAGTTAGTGAAGCTTTCTTT.

This sequence joins TRBV5-5 and TRBJ1-4, with TRBD1 as a possible D gene (5 bases). V lost 3 bases and J lost 0, with 9 bases in between. This CDR3 comprises 15 residues. The germline V gene has CDR1 SGHKS and CDR2 YYEKEE (reference sequence). CDR3 sequence reads: CASSSREPTNEKLFF. DNA of the CDR3: TGTGCCAGCAGCTCCAGGGAGCCAACTAATGAAAAACTGTTTTTT.